The 18 T cell receptor beta chains given below trace back to one sample, sequenced in a study of identical twins. TCRdb used MiXCR to reprocess the 5' RACE reads, holding one entry per CDR3 protein. Of roughly 710,000 distinct CDR3 sequences in the sample, roughly 6% were seen once. Sequencing was done on a sample of naive T cells sorted from blood. Source of these receptors: a man aged 18 to 30 in good health.

As for this clonotype: The conserved phenylalanine or tryptophan normally closing the CDR3 is absent here, so this likely arose from a read error. The chain is built from TRBV5-1 and TRBJ2-1; 9 nucleotides line up with TRBD2. Unmatched junction bases numbered 4, after V lost 0 bases and J lost 6 bases. CDR3 length: 15 amino acids. The germline gives CDR1 SGHRS, CDR2 YFSETQ. The DNA of the CDR3 is TGCGCCAGCAGCTTGGGGGCGGGAGGGTTCAATGAGCAGTTCTGC. This sequence encodes CASSLGAGGFNEQFC.

This clonotype was recorded at least ten times. This chain joins TRBV12-3 or TRBV12-4 and TRBJ1-5; D uncertain. Between the trimmed V and J ends, which lost 6 bases and 9 bases, there was a span of 9 bases. The CDR3 consists of 11 residues. Written as DNA, the CDR3 is TGTGCCAGCAGCGCTGTTGGGCCCCAGCATTTT. It is translated as CASSAVGPQHF.

In its sample, this clonotype was seen many times. The chain joins TRBV20-1 to TRBJ1-6; TRBD1 might be the D (5 bases). Germline CDR1 DFQATT, CDR2 SNEGSKA (reference sequence). With 3 bases removed from V and 8 bases from J, the gap between germline ends came to 20 bases. The CDR3 covers 16 residues. CDR3 protein: CSAREPSGTGHSPLHF. CDR3 bases: TGCAGTGCTAGGGAACCCTCCGGGACGGGGCATTCACCCCTCCACTTT.

This clonotype has a count of ten or more. V usage is TRBV5-1 and J usage is TRBJ1-1; D uncertain. The CDR3 sequence is 15 residues long. V was cut by 4 bases and J by 6 bases, with 19 bases left in between. Germline loops: CDR1 SGHRS, CDR2 YFSETQ. CDR3 sequence: CASSMGAGMGAEAFF. The CDR3 bases are TGCGCCAGCAGCATGGGAGCCGGGATGGGCGCTGAAGCTTTCTTT.

The chain has TRBV20-1 and TRBJ1-5, with 7 positions matching TRBD1. Germline CDR1 DFQATT, CDR2 SNEGSKA (reference sequence). The CDR3 is made up of 14 amino acids. Germline trimming cut 8 bases from V and 4 bases from J; bases unmatched to any gene: 11. The CDR3 reads CSTKTGTVNQPQHF. Here the CDR3 DNA reads TGCAGTACGAAAACCGGGACAGTGAATCAGCCCCAGCATTTT.

Ten or more counts support this clonotype. The rearrangement joins TRBV12-3 or TRBV12-4 to TRBJ1-1; D gene uncertain. V was clipped by 9 bases and J by 0 bases, with 8 bases between them. CDR3 length equals 12 residues. This chain's CDR3 is CASSNMNTEAFF. The CDR3 region has the DNA TGTGCCAGTAGCAACATGAACACTGAAGCTTTCTTT.

The V call is TRBV5-5, the J call TRBJ2-7; weak D call: TRBD1 (5 bases). V was cut by 3 bases and J by 2 bases, with 15 bases left in between. Germline CDR1 reads SGHKS; CDR2 reads YYEKEE (reference sequence). The CDR3 contains 15 residues. CDR3 loop: CASSWGRQGTYEQYF. CDR3 nucleotides: TGTGCCAGCAGCTGGGGTCGCCAGGGAACCTACGAGCAGTACTTC. Together with reference TRBV5-5 and TRBJ2-7, the CDR3 gives the full variable domain: DAGVTQSPTHLIKTRGQQVTLRCSPISGHKSVSWYQQVLGQGPQFIFQYYEKEERGRGNFPDRFSARQFPNYSSELNVNALLLGDSALYLCASSWGRQGTYEQYFGPGTRLTVT.

V usage is TRBV15 and J usage is TRBJ2-1; 10 positions match TRBD2. CDR1 LNHNV and CDR2 YYDKDF come from the germline V gene (reference sequence). Germline trimming cut 0 bases from V and 6 bases from J; bases unmatched to any gene: 8. CDR3 length: 17 amino acids. The CDR3 spells CATSREPAGGPGNEQFF. CDR3 in DNA: TGTGCCACCAGCAGAGAACCAGCGGGAGGGCCTGGCAATGAGCAGTTCTTC.

This rearrangement joins TRBV6-1 to TRBJ2-3; TRBD1 aligns across 7 bases. Germline loops: CDR1 MNHNS, CDR2 SASEGT. The CDR3 is 14 amino acids. Trimming took 5 bases from V and 5 from J; bases not matched to a gene: 7. CDR3 residues: CASSRDSVRDTQYF. The CDR3 DNA sequence: TGTGCCAGCAGTCGGGACAGCGTTCGAGATACGCAGTATTTT.

This clonotype appeared many times. The chain combines TRBV7-8 with TRBJ2-7, with 9 positions matching TRBD1. The CDR3 runs 14 residues. V lost 3 bases, J lost 4 bases, and 4 bases stayed unmatched. Looked up from germline, CDR1 is SGHVS and CDR2 is FQNEAQ. Written as DNA, the CDR3 is TGTGCCAGCAGCTTCAGAGACAGGGGGTACGAGCAGTACGTC. Translating gives CASSFRDRGYEQYV.

This clonotype was recorded many times. The chain has TRBV7-2 and TRBJ1-4; 12 bases line up with TRBD1. The CDR3 covers 14 residues. Germline CDR1 and CDR2: SGHTA and FQGNSA. Trimming took 6 bases from V and 9 from J; bases not matched to a gene: 5. In DNA form, the CDR3 reads TGTGCCAGCAGGCCCGGGACAGGGGGCCAAAAACTGTTTTTT. The encoded protein is CASRPGTGGQKLFF.

The sample holds many counts of this clonotype. V and J are TRBV20-1 and TRBJ2-1; 7 bases line up with TRBD2. Germline CDR1 reads DFQATT; CDR2 reads SNEGSKA (reference sequence). The ends lost 3 bases at V and 4 bases at J; junction bases unmatched: 6. This CDR3 has 14 amino acids. The CDR3 loop reads CSASSSGPYNEQFF. As DNA, the CDR3 is TGCAGTGCTAGTAGTAGCGGGCCTTACAATGAGCAGTTCTTC.

This clonotype was recorded a few times. Relative to the germline gene, one junction end is altered; a read error may explain this. The V gene is TRBV7-2, the J gene TRBJ2-5, with D hard to call. In germline, CDR1 is SGHTA, CDR2 FQGNSA. The CDR3 spans 12 residues. In DNA form, the CDR3 reads TGTGCCAGCAGCTTATATGGGCAATCCCTCTTCTTC. Protein product: CASSLYGQSLFF. Using reference TRBV7-2 and TRBJ2-5 for the parts outside the CDR3, the full variable domain is GAGVSQSPSNKVTEKGKDVELRCDPISGHTALYWYRQSLGQGLEFLIYFQGNSAPDKSGLPSDRFSAERTGGSVSTLTIQRTQQEDSAVYLCASSLYGQSLFFGPGTRLLVL.

This clonotype was found many times. The rearrangement uses TRBV20-1 and TRBJ2-7; TRBD1 aligns across 8 bases. CDR3 length equals 13 residues. In germline, CDR1 is DFQATT, CDR2 SNEGSKA (reference sequence). The J segment lost 0 bases and the V segment lost 4 bases, leaving 2 bases of the junction unmatched. The CDR3 nucleotides read TGCAGTGCTAAGGGACAGGCCTCCTACGAGCAGTACGTC. This encodes CSAKGQASYEQYV.

The genes are TRBV29-1 and TRBJ1-2; D is unclear. The CDR3 runs to 14 residues. Trimming took 3 bases from V and 4 from J, leaving 15 bases between them. CDR1 is SQVTM and CDR2 is ANQGSEA in the germline V gene. CDR3 DNA sequence: TGCAGCGTTGACGTCCCGACAAAATCCTATGGCTACACCTTC. Protein sequence: CSVDVPTKSYGYTF.

The rearrangement links TRBV28 to TRBJ1-4, with TRBD1 matching 8 bases. This CDR3 contains 15 residues. Germline V gene sequence: CDR1 MDHEN, CDR2 SYDVKM. With 6 bases clipped from V and 7 bases from J, the junction kept 10 bases outside the gene matches. CDR3 DNA: TGTGCCAGCAGCTTCCCAGGGGGCGGGTTTGAAAAACTGTTTTTT. Translating it yields CASSFPGGGFEKLFF.

In its sample, this clonotype was seen many times. It is likely a read error, because the conserved phenylalanine at the end of the CDR3 is missing. It is unclear where the CDR3 begins or ends on the DNA, so no DNA is shown, and the CDR3 is as TCRdb lists it. This rearrangement joins TRBV29-1 to TRBJ2-1; TRBD1 is the table's D call and was not checked against the DNA. CDR1 and CDR2 (germline): SQVTM, ANQGSEA. Including both end residues, the CDR3 is 9 amino acids long. This chain's CDR3 is CSVGEGGTI.

This clonotype was found a few times. V usage is TRBV7-9 and J usage is TRBJ2-7, with D maybe TRBD2 (6 bases). CDR1 and CDR2 (germline): SEHNR, FQNEAQ (reference sequence). The CDR3 runs 14 residues. The V end lost 5 bases, the J end lost 5 bases, and 16 bases lay between the germline ends. The DNA for the CDR3 is TGTGCCAGCAGCCGCGGGGCCCGGACCAACGAGCAGTACTTC. This encodes CASSRGARTNEQYF. Filled out from reference TRBV7-9 and TRBJ2-7, the complete variable domain reads DTGVSQNPRHKITKRGQNVTFRCDPISEHNRLYWYRQTLGQGPEFLTYFQNEAQLEKSRLLSDRFSAERPKGSFSTLEIQRTEQGDSAMYLCASSRGARTNEQYFGPGTRLTVT.